This TCR beta chain was identified in a study of cytomegalovirus exposure and HLA in healthy donors. The primer mix had 60 Vbeta and 13 Jbeta primers. The protocol was immunoSEQ multiplex PCR, while the TCRdb copy is restricted to in-frame clones and leaves out a portion. The sample comprises 150,000 to 200,000 clones, approximately 84% of which are singletons, and around 1.4% rests with the top ten. The CDR3 covers 14 residues. The germline V gene encodes CDR1 MNHEY and CDR2 SMNVEV (reference sequence). V lost 5 bases, J lost 2 bases, and 13 bases lay in between. What was sequenced was PBMCs. This chain uses TRBV27 with TRBJ2-7; D possibly corresponds to TRBD1 (7 bases). The clonotype was recovered from a girl aged 5-17 years in good health and CMV-seropositive. The CDR3 sequence is CASSPGDRAYEQYF. The DNA for the CDR3 is TGTGCCAGCAGTCCGGGGGACAGAGCCTACGAGCAGTACTTC.